Listed below are T cell receptor beta chains from one sample, sequenced in a study of blood T cell repertoires in COVID-19. The method was immunoSEQ multiplex PCR; TCRdb's version includes in-frame clones alone and lacks a portion of them. The sample lists about 70,000 clones; around 83% were seen once. The sequencing sample was made of peripheral blood. These receptors were collected from a woman aged 80 or older with acute or convalescent COVID-19. Each CDR3 is given with its conserved first and last residue. Rows give clone size only sometimes, using once, few, many, or a class for an expanded clone.

>once|TRBV2|TRBJ1-3|14
CASLIQAAGNTIYF
>once|TRBV23-1|TRBJ2-1|16
CASTPRGHLGYNEQFF
>.|TRBV7-9|TRBJ1-2|14
CASREQGTNYGYTF
>.|TRBV12-3/TRBV12-4|TRBJ2-1|13
CASSMGLYNEQFF
>.|TRBV11-3|TRBJ1-1|15
CASSIGQGANTEAFF
>.|TRBV9|TRBJ2-6|14
CASSSSSGANVLTF
>.|TRBV3-1/TRBV3-2|TRBJ1-2|14
CASSLRQGEAGYTF
>.|TRBV2|TRBJ1-5|14
CASSEAGFGQPQHF
>.|TRBV5-1|TRBJ2-2|15
CASSLMAGDRGELFF
>.|TRBV4-1|TRBJ2-6|17
CASSQAPSGSGANVLTF
>many|TRBV19|TRBJ2-2|16
CASSPQDRDDTGELFF
>.|TRBV15|TRBJ2-7|12
CATSRDRYEQYF
>.|TRBV9|TRBJ1-1|15
CASSPNPTGNTEAFF
>.|TRBV19|TRBJ1-4|15
CASSPNAGLSEKLFF
>.|TRBV19|TRBJ2-1|15
CASSHKKDNYNEQFF
>.|TRBV5-4|TRBJ1-1|16
CASSWDRGGTGTEAFF
>.|TRBV10-1|TRBJ1-5|19
CASTGPFWDSDIANQPQHF
>.|TRBV10-1|TRBJ1-1|17
CASGSRDRGHDDTEAFF
>.|TRBV18|TRBJ2-2|16
CASWSGLWGNTGELFF
>.|TRBV2|TRBJ1-2|13
CASRPGFNYGYTF
>.|TRBV19|TRBJ1-1|13
CASSTGGYTEAFF
>.|TRBV4-2|TRBJ2-7|16
CASSQDPTGLVYEQYF
>.|TRBV6-5|TRBJ1-2|15
CASRAGGGRGHGYTF
>.|TRBV5-4|TRBJ1-1|13
CASRITGGTEAFF
>.|TRBV13|TRBJ1-1|18
CASSLLVNGRNLNTEAFF
>.|TRBV6-6|TRBJ2-7|13
CASSYSGEYEQYF
>.|TRBV6-5|TRBJ2-5|14
CASRPLAGDQTQYF
>.|TRBV30|TRBJ2-3|14
CAWARGQGGDTQYF
>.|TRBV6-5|TRBJ2-3|15
CASGTSGGGTDTQYF
>few|TRBV18|TRBJ2-7|12
CASSDQDYEQYF
>.|TRBV5-1|TRBJ2-1|15
CASSYLGAKDNEQFF
>.|TRBV12-5|TRBJ2-3|15
CASGLGDRVTDTQYF
>.|TRBV6-4|TRBJ1-2|13
CASSAFPNYGYTF
>.|TRBV7-9|TRBJ1-1|15
CASSFGTGGLNEAFF
>few|TRBV5-6|TRBJ1-6|14
CASSLDRGNSPLHF
>few|TRBV7-6|TRBJ1-1|13
CASSPTSRVGAFF
>.|TRBV9|TRBJ2-1|16
CASSYSWGVSYNEQFF
>once|TRBV6-5|TRBJ1-2|12
CASTPGDYGYTF
>.|TRBV5-4|TRBJ1-2|15
CASSRNRGQDYGYTF
>.|TRBV2|TRBJ1-3|15
CASREQGSLGNTIYF